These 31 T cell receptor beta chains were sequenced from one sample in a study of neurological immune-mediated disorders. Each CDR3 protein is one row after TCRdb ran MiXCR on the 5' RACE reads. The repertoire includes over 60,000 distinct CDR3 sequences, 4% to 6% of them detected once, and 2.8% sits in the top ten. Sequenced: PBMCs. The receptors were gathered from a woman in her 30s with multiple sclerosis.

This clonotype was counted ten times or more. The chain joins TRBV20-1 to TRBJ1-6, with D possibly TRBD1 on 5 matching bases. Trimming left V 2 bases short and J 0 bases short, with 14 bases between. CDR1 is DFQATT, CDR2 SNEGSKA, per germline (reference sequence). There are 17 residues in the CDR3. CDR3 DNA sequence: TGCAGTGCTAGACTACAACGCGGGGGCTCCTATAATTCACCCCTCCACTTT. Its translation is CSARLQRGGSYNSPLHF.

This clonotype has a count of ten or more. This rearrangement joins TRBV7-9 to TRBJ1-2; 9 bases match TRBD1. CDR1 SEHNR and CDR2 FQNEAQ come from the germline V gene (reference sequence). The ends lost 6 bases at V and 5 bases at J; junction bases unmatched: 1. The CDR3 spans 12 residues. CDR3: CASRDRGYGYTF. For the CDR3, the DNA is TGTGCCAGCAGGGACAGGGGATATGGCTACACCTTC.

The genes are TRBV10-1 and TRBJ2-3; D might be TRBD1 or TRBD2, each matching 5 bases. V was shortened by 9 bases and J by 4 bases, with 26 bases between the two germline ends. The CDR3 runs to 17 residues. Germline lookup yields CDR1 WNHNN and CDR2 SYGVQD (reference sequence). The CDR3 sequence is CASASTRGAPGADTQYF. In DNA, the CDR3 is TGCGCCAGTGCTTCAACCCGAGGGGCACCCGGGGCAGATACGCAGTATTTT.

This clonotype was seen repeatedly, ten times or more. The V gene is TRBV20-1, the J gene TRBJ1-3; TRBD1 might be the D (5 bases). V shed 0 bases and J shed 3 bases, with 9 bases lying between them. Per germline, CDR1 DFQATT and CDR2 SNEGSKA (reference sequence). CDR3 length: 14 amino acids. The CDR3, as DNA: TGCAGTGCTAGAGACAGGGTTGGTGGAAACACCATATATTTT. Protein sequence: CSARDRVGGNTIYF.

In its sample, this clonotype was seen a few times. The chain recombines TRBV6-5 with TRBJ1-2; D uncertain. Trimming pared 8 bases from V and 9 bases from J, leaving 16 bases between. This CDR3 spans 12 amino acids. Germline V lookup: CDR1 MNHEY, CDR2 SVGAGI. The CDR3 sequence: CASRSSGISYTF. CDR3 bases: TGTGCCAGCCGAAGTAGTGGGATTAGCTACACCTTC.

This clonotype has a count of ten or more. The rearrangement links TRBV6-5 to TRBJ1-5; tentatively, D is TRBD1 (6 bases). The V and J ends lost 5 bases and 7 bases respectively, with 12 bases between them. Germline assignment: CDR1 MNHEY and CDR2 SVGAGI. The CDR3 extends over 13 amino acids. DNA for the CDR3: TGTGCCAGCAGTAACACAGGGATACAGCCCCAGCATTTT. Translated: CASSNTGIQPQHF.

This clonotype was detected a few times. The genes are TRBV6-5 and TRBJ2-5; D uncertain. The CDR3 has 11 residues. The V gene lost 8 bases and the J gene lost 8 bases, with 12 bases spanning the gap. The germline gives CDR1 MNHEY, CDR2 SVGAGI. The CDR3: CASLLGRTQYF. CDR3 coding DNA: TGTGCCAGCCTCCTGGGCCGAACCCAGTACTTC.

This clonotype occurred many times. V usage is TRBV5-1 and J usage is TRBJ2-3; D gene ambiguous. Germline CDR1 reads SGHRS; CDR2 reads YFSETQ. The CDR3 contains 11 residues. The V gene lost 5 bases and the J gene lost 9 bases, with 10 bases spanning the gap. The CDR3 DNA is TGCGCCAGCAGGTCCGAGGTGACGCAGTATTTT. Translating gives CASRSEVTQYF.

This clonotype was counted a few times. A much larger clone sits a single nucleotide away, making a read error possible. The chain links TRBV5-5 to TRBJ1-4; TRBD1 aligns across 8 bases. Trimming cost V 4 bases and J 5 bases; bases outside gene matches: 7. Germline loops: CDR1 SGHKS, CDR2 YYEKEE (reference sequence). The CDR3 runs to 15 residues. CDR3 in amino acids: CASSARTGINEKLFF. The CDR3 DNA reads TGTGCCAGCAGCGCCAGGACAGGGATCAATGAAAAACTGTTTTTT. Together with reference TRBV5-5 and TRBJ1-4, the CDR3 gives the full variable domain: DAGVTQSPTHLIKTRGQQVTLRCSPISGHKSVSWYQQVLGQGPQFIFQYYEKEERGRGNFPDRFSARQFPNYSSELNVNALLLGDSALYLCASSARTGINEKLFFGSGTQLSVL.

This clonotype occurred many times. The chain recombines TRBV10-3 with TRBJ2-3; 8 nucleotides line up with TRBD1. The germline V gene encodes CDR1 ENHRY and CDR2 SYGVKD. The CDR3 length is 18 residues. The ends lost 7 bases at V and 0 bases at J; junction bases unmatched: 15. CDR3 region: CAITDHSRDRKSTDTQYF. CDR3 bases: TGTGCCATCACCGACCACAGCCGGGACAGGAAAAGCACAGATACGCAGTATTTT.

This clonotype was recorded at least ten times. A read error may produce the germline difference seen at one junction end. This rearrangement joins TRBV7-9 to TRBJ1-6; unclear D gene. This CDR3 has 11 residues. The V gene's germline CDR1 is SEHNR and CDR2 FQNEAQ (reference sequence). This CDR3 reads CASSLGGPLNF. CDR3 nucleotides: TGTGCCAGCAGCTTAGGTGGGCCCCTCAACTTT.

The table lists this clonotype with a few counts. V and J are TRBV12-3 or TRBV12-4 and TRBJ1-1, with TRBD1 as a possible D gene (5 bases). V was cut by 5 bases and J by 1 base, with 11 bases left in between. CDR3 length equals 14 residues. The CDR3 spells CASSPRDGNTEAFF. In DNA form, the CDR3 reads TGTGCCAGCAGTCCGCGGGACGGGAACACTGAAGCTTTCTTT.

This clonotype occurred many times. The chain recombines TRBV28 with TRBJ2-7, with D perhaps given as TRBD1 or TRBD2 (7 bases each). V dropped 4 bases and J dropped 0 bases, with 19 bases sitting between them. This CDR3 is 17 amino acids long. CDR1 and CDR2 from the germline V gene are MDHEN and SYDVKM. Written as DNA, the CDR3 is TGTGCCAGCAGTTCCCCCTCCACAGGGGAGGGCTCCTACGAGCAGTACTTC. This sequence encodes CASSSPSTGEGSYEQYF.

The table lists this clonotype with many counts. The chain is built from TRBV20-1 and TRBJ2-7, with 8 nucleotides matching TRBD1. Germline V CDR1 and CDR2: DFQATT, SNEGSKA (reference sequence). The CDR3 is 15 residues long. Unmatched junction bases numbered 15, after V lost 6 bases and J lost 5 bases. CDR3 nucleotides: TGCAGTGCGAGGGGTCAGGGGGCGAGAACTAACGAGCAGTACTTC. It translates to CSARGQGARTNEQYF.

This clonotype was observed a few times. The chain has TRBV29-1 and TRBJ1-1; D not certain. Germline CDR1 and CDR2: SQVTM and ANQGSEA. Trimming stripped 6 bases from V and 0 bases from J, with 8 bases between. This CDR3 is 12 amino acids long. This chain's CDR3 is CSVRTMNTEAFF. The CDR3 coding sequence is TGCAGCGTGCGGACCATGAACACTGAAGCTTTCTTT.

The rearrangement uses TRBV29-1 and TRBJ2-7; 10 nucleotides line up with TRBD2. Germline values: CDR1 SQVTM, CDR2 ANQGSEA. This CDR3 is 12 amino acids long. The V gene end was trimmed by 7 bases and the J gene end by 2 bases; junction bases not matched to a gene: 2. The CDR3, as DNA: TGCAGCGCAGCGGGGGGGCCCTACGAGCAGTACTTC. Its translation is CSAAGGPYEQYF.

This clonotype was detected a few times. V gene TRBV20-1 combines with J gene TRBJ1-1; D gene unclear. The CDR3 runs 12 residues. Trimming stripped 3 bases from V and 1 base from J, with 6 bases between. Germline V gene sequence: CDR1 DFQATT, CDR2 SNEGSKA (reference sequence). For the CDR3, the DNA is TGCAGTGCTAGTTCAAGGAACACTGAAGCTTTCTTT. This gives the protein CSASSRNTEAFF.

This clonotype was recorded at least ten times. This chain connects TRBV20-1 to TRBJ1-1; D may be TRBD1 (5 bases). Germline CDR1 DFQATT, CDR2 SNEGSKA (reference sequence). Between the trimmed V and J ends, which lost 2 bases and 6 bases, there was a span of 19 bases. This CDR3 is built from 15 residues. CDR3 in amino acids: CSARHPGTWGAEAFF. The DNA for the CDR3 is TGCAGTGCTAGACACCCGGGGACGTGGGGGGCTGAAGCTTTCTTT.

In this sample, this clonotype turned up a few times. The CDR3 DNA reads as TGTGCCAGCGGCATAGATTCACCCCTCCACTTT. It translates to CASGIDSPLHF. The chain is built from TRBV25-1 and TRBJ1-6; D is unresolved. This CDR3 has 11 residues. The V gene's germline CDR1 is MGHDK and CDR2 SYGVNS. V lost 8 bases to trimming and J lost 8 bases, with 7 bases between them.

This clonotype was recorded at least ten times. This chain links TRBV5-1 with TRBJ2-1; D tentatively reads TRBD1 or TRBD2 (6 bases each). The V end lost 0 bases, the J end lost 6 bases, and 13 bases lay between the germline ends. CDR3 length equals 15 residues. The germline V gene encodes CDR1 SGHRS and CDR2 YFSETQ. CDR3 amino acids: CASSLGGGLSNEQFF. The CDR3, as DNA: TGCGCCAGCAGCTTGGGTGGGGGGCTAAGCAATGAGCAGTTCTTC.

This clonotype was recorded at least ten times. In DNA, the CDR3 is TGTGCCAGCAGTAAAGCGGAGAACAATGAGCAGTTCTTC. Its translation: CASSKAENNEQFF. The gene calls are TRBV7-9 and TRBJ2-1; weak D call: TRBD2 (5 bases). V was clipped by 6 bases and J by 5 bases, with 11 bases between them. Looked up from germline, CDR1 is SEHNR and CDR2 is FQNEAQ (reference sequence). The length of the CDR3 is 13 residues.

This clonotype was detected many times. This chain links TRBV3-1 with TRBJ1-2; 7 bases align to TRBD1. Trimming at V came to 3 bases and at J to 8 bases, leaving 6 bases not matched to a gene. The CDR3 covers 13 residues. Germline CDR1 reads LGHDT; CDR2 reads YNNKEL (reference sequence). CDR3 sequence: CASSQGQREGYTF. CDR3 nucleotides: TGTGCCAGCAGCCAGGGACAGAGAGAAGGCTACACCTTC.

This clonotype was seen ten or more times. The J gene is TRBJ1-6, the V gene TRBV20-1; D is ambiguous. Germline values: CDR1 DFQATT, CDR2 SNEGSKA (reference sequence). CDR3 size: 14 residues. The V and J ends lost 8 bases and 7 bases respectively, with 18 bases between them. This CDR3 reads CSPLLVSDNSPLHF. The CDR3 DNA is TGCAGTCCTCTTCTCGTGTCAGACAATTCACCCCTCCACTTT.

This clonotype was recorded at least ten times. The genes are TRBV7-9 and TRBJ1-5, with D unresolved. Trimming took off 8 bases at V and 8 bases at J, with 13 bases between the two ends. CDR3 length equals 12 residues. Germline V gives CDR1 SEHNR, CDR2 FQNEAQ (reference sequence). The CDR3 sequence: CASQVGREPQHF. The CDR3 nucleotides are TGTGCCAGCCAAGTGGGAAGGGAGCCCCAGCATTTT.

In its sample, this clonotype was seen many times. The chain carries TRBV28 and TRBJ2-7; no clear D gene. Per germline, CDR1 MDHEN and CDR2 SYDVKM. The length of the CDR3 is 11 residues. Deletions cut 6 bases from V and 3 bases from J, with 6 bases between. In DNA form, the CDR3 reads TGTGCCAGCAGCAGTAACTACGAGCAGTACTTC. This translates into CASSSNYEQYF.

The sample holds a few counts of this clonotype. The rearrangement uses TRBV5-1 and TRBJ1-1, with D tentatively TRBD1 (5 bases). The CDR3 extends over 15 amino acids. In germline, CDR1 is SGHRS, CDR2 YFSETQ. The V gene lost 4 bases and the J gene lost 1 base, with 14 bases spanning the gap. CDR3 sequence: CASSDTGRKNTEAFF. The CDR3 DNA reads TGCGCCAGCAGCGACACGGGACGGAAGAACACTGAAGCTTTCTTT.

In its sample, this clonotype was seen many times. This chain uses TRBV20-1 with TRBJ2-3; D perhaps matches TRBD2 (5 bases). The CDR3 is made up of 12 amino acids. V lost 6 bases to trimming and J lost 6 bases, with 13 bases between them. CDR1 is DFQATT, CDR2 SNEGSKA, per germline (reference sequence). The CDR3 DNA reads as TGCAGTGCGCCGGGATTGGTGGATACGCAGTATTTT. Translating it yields CSAPGLVDTQYF.

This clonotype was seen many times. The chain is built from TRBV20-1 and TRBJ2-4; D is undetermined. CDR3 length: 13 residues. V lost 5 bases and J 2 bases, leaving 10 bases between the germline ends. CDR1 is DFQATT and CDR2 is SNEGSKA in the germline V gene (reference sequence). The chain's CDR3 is CSAETYTKNIQYF. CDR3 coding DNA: TGCAGTGCTGAGACATACACCAAAAACATTCAGTACTTC.

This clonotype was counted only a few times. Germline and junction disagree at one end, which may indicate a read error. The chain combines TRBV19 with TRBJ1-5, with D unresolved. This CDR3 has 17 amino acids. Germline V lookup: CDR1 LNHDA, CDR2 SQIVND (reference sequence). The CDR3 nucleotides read TGTGCCAGTAACCTTAGGGTTGAGCCGGGTAGCAATCAGCCCCAGAATTTT. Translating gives CASNLRVEPGSNQPQNF.

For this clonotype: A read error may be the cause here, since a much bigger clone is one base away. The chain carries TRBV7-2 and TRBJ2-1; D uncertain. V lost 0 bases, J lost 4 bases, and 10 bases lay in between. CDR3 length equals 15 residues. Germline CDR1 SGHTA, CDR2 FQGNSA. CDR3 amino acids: CASSLAEKVYNEQFF. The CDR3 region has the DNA TGTGCCAGCAGCTTAGCCGAAAAGGTTTACAATGAGCAGTTCTTC. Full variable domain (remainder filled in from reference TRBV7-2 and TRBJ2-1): GAGVSQSPSNKVTEKGKDVELRCDPISGHTALYWYRQSLGQGLEFLIYFQGNSAPDKSGLPSDRFSAERTGGSVSTLTIQRTQQEDSAVYLCASSLAEKVYNEQFFGPGTRLTVL.

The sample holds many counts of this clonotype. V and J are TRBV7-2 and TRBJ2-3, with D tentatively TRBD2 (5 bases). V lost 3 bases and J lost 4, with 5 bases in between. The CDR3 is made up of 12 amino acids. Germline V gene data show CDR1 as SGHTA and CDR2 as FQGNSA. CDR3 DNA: TGTGCCAGCAGCTTGCGGGCAGATACGCAGTATTTT. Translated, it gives CASSLRADTQYF.